Listed below are T cell receptor beta chains from one sample, sequenced in a study of blood T cell repertoires in COVID-19. The table came from immunoSEQ multiplex PCR; TCRdb's copy has only in-frame clones and leaves some out. The sample has around 71,000 clones, around 83% seen once; the top ten hold approximately 4.6%. Sequenced: peripheral blood. The receptors stem from a man aged 80 or over with acute or convalescent COVID-19. The CDR3 runs from the conserved cysteine through the conserved F or W. Each record gives: CDR3 DNA, CDR3 protein, CDR3 length, J gene, clone size, V gene, D gene. The D gene is left open where the match is weak. The size of a clone is reported for some rows only, either as once, few or many, or as a class for expanded clones.

TGTGCCAGCAGTTACCGAGGTGGGAATCAGCCCCAGCATTTT,CASSYRGGNQPQHF,14,TRBJ1-5,-,TRBV6-5,-
TGTGCCAGCAGCCCCATCGGACTAGCGGGATCCCCTCATAGAGATACGCAGTATTTT,CASSPIGLAGSPHRDTQYF,19,TRBJ2-3,-,TRBV6-2/TRBV6-3,TRBD2
TGTGCCAGCAGTCGACAGGGGGTCTACGAGCAGTACTTC,CASSRQGVYEQYF,13,TRBJ2-7,-,TRBV28,TRBD1
TGCGCCAGCAGCGGAGGGCCGAACACCGGGGAGCTGTTTTTT,CASSGGPNTGELFF,14,TRBJ2-2,-,TRBV5-1,-
TGTGCCAGCAGCTCACAGGGGAATAGCAATCAGCCCCAGCATTTT,CASSSQGNSNQPQHF,15,TRBJ1-5,-,TRBV7-2,TRBD1
TGTGCCAGCAGCTCCCTAGGACAGGGGTGGGAACCTACTAACTATGGCTACACCTTC,CASSSLGQGWEPTNYGYTF,19,TRBJ1-2,-,TRBV13,TRBD1
TGTGCCAGTAGTAAAGGGAGATTGAACACCGGGGAGCTGTTTTTT,CASSKGRLNTGELFF,15,TRBJ2-2,-,TRBV19,-
TGTGCCAGCAGCCTAAGACAGGCCCAAGAGACCCAGTACTTC,CASSLRQAQETQYF,14,TRBJ2-5,once,TRBV5-5,-
TGTGCCAGCAGCTCAGGGGCTAGCTCCTACAATGAGCAGTTCTTC,CASSSGASSYNEQFF,15,TRBJ2-1,-,TRBV7-3,-
TGTGCCAGCAGATATGAGGCTGGGGGAAACACCATATATTTT,CASRYEAGGNTIYF,14,TRBJ1-3,-,TRBV13,-
TGCGCCAGCAGCCGAGACTTGAGCTCCTACAATGAGCAGTTCTTC,CASSRDLSSYNEQFF,15,TRBJ2-1,-,TRBV10-1,-
TGTGCCAGCAGTAGACTAGCGGGGGCGAATGAGCAGTTCTTC,CASSRLAGANEQFF,14,TRBJ2-1,once,TRBV6-5,TRBD2
TGTGCCAGCAGCTCAGACAGGGGGCCCGCGGGGGAGCAGTACTTC,CASSSDRGPAGEQYF,15,TRBJ2-7,few,TRBV7-9,TRBD1
TGCGCCAGCAGCTTGCTGGGCACCACCGGTCAAGAGACCCAGTACTTC,CASSLLGTTGQETQYF,16,TRBJ2-5,few,TRBV5-1,-
TGTGCCAGCAGCTTCGCAGGGGGCGCGACCCAGTACTTC,CASSFAGGATQYF,13,TRBJ2-5,-,TRBV25-1,TRBD1
TGTGCCAGCAGCGGGTCAGGGGTGCGCAATCAGCCCCAGCATTTT,CASSGSGVRNQPQHF,15,TRBJ1-5,-,TRBV9,-
TGTGCCAGCAGGAAACAGGGGGCGGAAGGGGAGCTGTTTTTT,CASRKQGAEGELFF,14,TRBJ2-2,-,TRBV28,TRBD1
TGCGCCAGCAGCTTGCGGCCCGGGTCCAACTACGAGCAGTACTTC,CASSLRPGSNYEQYF,15,TRBJ2-7,-,TRBV5-1,-
TGTGCCAGCAGCCCGACCTACTATAGCAATCAGCCCCAGCATTTT,CASSPTYYSNQPQHF,15,TRBJ1-5,-,TRBV5-8,-
TGTGCCAGCAGCTTTGCAGGGGTGGAGACCCAGTACTTC,CASSFAGVETQYF,13,TRBJ2-5,few,TRBV7-2,-
TGCGCCAGCTCGACTAGCGGGATAAGCTCCTACAATGAGCAGTTCTTC,CASSTSGISSYNEQFF,16,TRBJ2-1,-,TRBV5-1,TRBD2
TGTGCCAGCAACTCCGGGACAGGGGAACTAAACTATGGCTACACCTTC,CASNSGTGELNYGYTF,16,TRBJ1-2,-,TRBV2,TRBD1
TGTGCCAGCAGCCAAGTACAGGGCTACGAGCAGTACTTC,CASSQVQGYEQYF,13,TRBJ2-7,-,TRBV3-1/TRBV3-2,-
TGTGCCAGCAGCTTCGGGAATCTCCAAGAGACCCAGTACTTC,CASSFGNLQETQYF,14,TRBJ2-5,-,TRBV7-2,-
TGTGCCAGCTCCCCCCCTAACTACGAGCAGTACTTC,CASSPPNYEQYF,12,TRBJ2-7,-,TRBV18,-
TGTGCCAGCAGTTCGGGACAGGGAGCCCCAGATACGCAGTATTTT,CASSSGQGAPDTQYF,15,TRBJ2-3,-,TRBV28,TRBD1
TGTGCCAGCAGCTCGAGGAGGACAGGGCTCCCCGAGACCCAGTACTTC,CASSSRRTGLPETQYF,16,TRBJ2-5,once,TRBV7-2,TRBD1
TGCGCCAGCAGCTTCCGACAGACCAACACTGAAGCTTTCTTT,CASSFRQTNTEAFF,14,TRBJ1-1,-,TRBV5-1,-
TGTGCCAGCAGCTTGGGCAGGGAGACCCAGTACTTC,CASSLGRETQYF,12,TRBJ2-5,-,TRBV5-6,-
TGTGCCATCAGTGAGTCGACTACCTACAATGAGCAGTTCTTC,CAISESTTYNEQFF,14,TRBJ2-1,-,TRBV10-3,-